These T cell receptor beta chains were read from a single sample in a study of T cell responses to AZD1222 COVID-19 vaccine. The method was immunoSEQ multiplex PCR; TCRdb's version includes in-frame clones alone and lacks a portion of them. The sample lists 140,000 to 150,000 clones, 80% to 90% occurring once. The material sequenced was peripheral blood, taken on day 0 of AZD1222 vaccination. These receptors all come from an adult in good health. Each CDR3 is given with its conserved first and last residue. D genes are given only for firm matches. Clone size is stated in some rows and not others, as once, few, many or a class when expanded.

DNA,CDR3,size,V,J,D
TGTGCCAGCACCGTTAGCGGGAGTTCAGATACGCAGTATTTT,CASTVSGSSDTQYF,.,TRBV9,TRBJ2-3,TRBD2
TGTGCCAGCATCTCACAGGGGGTTCCCTACGAGCAGTACTTC,CASISQGVPYEQYF,.,TRBV27,TRBJ2-7,TRBD1
TGTGCCAGCAGCCAAGATCCGGGACTAGCGGGATACGCAGATACGCAGTATTTT,CASSQDPGLAGYADTQYF,.,TRBV14,TRBJ2-3,TRBD2
TGTGCCAGTAGTACCGGATTGAACACTGAAGCTTTCTTT,CASSTGLNTEAFF,.,TRBV19,TRBJ1-1,.
TGCGCCAGCAGTGGTTATTCTCTGGGCGAGCAGTACTTC,CASSGYSLGEQYF,.,TRBV10-1,TRBJ2-7,.
TGTGCCAGCAGTGCGGACAGGGTCGGAGATACGCAGTATTTT,CASSADRVGDTQYF,.,TRBV28,TRBJ2-3,TRBD1
TGCGCCAGCAGGGGCAGCTCAGATCAGCCCCAGCATTTT,CASRGSSDQPQHF,.,TRBV5-1,TRBJ1-5,.
TGTGCCACCACCTCGGGCGCCGGCGACAATCAGCCCCAGCATTTT,CATTSGAGDNQPQHF,once,TRBV15,TRBJ1-5,.
TGTGCCAGCAGTTCCGCCGCAGGGGGTGAAAAACTGTTTTTT,CASSSAAGGEKLFF,.,TRBV28,TRBJ1-4,TRBD1
TGTGCCATCAGTGAGTTCCGGGGAGGTTCCTATAATTCACCCCTCCACTTT,CAISEFRGGSYNSPLHF,.,TRBV10-3,TRBJ1-6,.
TGTGCCAGCAGCTTATTAGGGGATACGCAGTATTTT,CASSLLGDTQYF,few,TRBV7-2,TRBJ2-3,.
TGCGCCAGCAGCCTGCCGGGAGAGGAAAAACTGTTTTTT,CASSLPGEEKLFF,few,TRBV5-1,TRBJ1-4,.
TGTGCCAGTACGGTAGGGAGCGGGACGGGTAATTCACCCCTCCACTTT,CASTVGSGTGNSPLHF,few,TRBV19,TRBJ1-6,.
TGTGCCAGCTCACCAGCAAGAGGGGGAGTTGTAAACACCGGGGAGCTGTTTTTT,CASSPARGGVVNTGELFF,.,TRBV18,TRBJ2-2,.
TGTGCCAGCAGCCCCCTAAGGGACACTGAAGCTTTCTTT,CASSPLRDTEAFF,once,TRBV7-8,TRBJ1-1,.
TGTGCCAGCAGCTTACAGGGGGGGGCCTACGAGCAGTACTTC,CASSLQGGAYEQYF,.,TRBV2,TRBJ2-7,.
TGTGCCAGCAGCGACAGGGGAGCAGATACGCAGTATTTT,CASSDRGADTQYF,once,TRBV5-6,TRBJ2-3,TRBD1
TGTGCCAGCAGCCAAGATCCTAGCGGGGGGGCCGACACCGGGGAGCTGTTTTTT,CASSQDPSGGADTGELFF,.,TRBV4-2,TRBJ2-2,TRBD2
TGTGCCAGCAGACTGAACATACACTCACCCCTCCACTTT,CASRLNIHSPLHF,.,TRBV28,TRBJ1-6,.
TGCGCCAGCAGTCCCAGACTAGCGGGCGGACCATCCTACAATGAGCAGTTCTTC,CASSPRLAGGPSYNEQFF,few,TRBV4-1,TRBJ2-1,TRBD2
TGTGCCAGCAGCTTTGAAGCGGCCCACCGTGGGGATACGCAGTATTTT,CASSFEAAHRGDTQYF,.,TRBV7-6,TRBJ2-3,.
TGTGCCATCAGTGTATCCGGGGTTGAGACCCAGTACTTC,CAISVSGVETQYF,.,TRBV10-3,TRBJ2-5,.
TGTGCCAGCAGAGGGACAGGGGGCGGCTATGGCTACACCTTC,CASRGTGGGYGYTF,.,TRBV28,TRBJ1-2,TRBD1
TGTGCCAGCAGCCTGGGGGACAGGGGCTCCTACGAGCAGTACTTC,CASSLGDRGSYEQYF,.,TRBV5-4,TRBJ2-7,TRBD1
TGTGCCAGCAGTGACAGCGGGGATCGGCGGGGGACAAATGAGCAGTTCTTC,CASSDSGDRRGTNEQFF,.,TRBV6-4,TRBJ2-1,.
TGTGCCAGCAGTGAGAACAGGGGAGGGTGGTCCGGCTACACCTTC,CASSENRGGWSGYTF,.,TRBV5-6,TRBJ1-2,TRBD1
TGTGCCAGCAGTTTTTCAGGGGGCACAGATACGCAGTATTTT,CASSFSGGTDTQYF,.,TRBV28,TRBJ2-3,.
TGTGCCAGCGTATCACCGGGGACAGATACGCAGTATTTT,CASVSPGTDTQYF,.,TRBV6-5,TRBJ2-3,.
TGTGCCAGCAGCCCGGGTCTCTGGGAAACAACTAATGAAAAACTGTTTTTT,CASSPGLWETTNEKLFF,.,TRBV3-1/TRBV3-2,TRBJ1-4,.
TGTGCCACCCTAGCGGGGGCCGTGGATGAGCAGTTCTTC,CATLAGAVDEQFF,few,TRBV10-3,TRBJ2-1,TRBD2
TGTGCCAGCAGCTGGAGACAGGCGACAGATACGCAGTATTTT,CASSWRQATDTQYF,.,TRBV5-8,TRBJ2-3,.
TGTGCCAGCAAGGGCTCCGGGGGGAACACTGAAGCTTTCTTT,CASKGSGGNTEAFF,.,TRBV7-2,TRBJ1-1,.
TGTGCCAGCAGTGTCCGGGCACCGAGCTATAACACTGAAGCTTTCTTT,CASSVRAPSYNTEAFF,.,TRBV6-1,TRBJ1-1,.
TGTGCCAGCGGACAGGGGACCTTCTATGGCTACACCTTC,CASGQGTFYGYTF,.,TRBV2,TRBJ1-2,TRBD1
TGCGCCAGCACCCCCGACAGGGGGCGCAGGAGTGGCTACACCTTC,CASTPDRGRRSGYTF,.,TRBV23-1,TRBJ1-2,TRBD1
TGTGCCAGCAGCCCCCAGGGTTTTTCGGGTGAAAAACTGTTTTTT,CASSPQGFSGEKLFF,few,TRBV7-9,TRBJ1-4,.
TGTGCCATCAGTGAGTCGAAGTCAGGGGGCCTTAATTCACCCCTCCACTTT,CAISESKSGGLNSPLHF,.,TRBV10-3,TRBJ1-6,TRBD1
TGTGCCAGCAGCTTACTAGCGGGAGGGCCCAATGAGCAGTTCTTC,CASSLLAGGPNEQFF,.,TRBV7-6,TRBJ2-1,TRBD2
TGTGCCAGCAGTGACGCGGGGTCCTACGAGCAGTACTTC,CASSDAGSYEQYF,.,TRBV2,TRBJ2-7,.
TGTGCCAGCAGCTCTGCGGGGGGGGGCACTGAAGCTTTCTTT,CASSSAGGGTEAFF,.,TRBV13,TRBJ1-1,.
TGTGCCAGCAGGCTACCAGGAAAAGCTTTCTTT,CASRLPGKAFF,.,TRBV5-8,TRBJ1-1,.
TGTGCCAGCAGCTTAGATATATTGCTAGAGACCTACAATGAGCAGTTCTTC,CASSLDILLETYNEQFF,once,TRBV11-2,TRBJ2-1,.
TGTGCCAGCAGCTTAGGTTTCTTTTCCTACGAGCAGTACTTC,CASSLGFFSYEQYF,.,TRBV7-2,TRBJ2-7,.
TGTGCCATCAGTCCGGACAGGGATAGCAATCAGCCCCAGCATTTT,CAISPDRDSNQPQHF,.,TRBV10-3,TRBJ1-5,TRBD1
TGCGCCAGCAGCTTACAGGGTCGGGGCTACACCTTC,CASSLQGRGYTF,.,TRBV5-1,TRBJ1-2,.
TGTGCCGCCCAGGGGTCGGGCACTGAAGCTTTCTTT,CAAQGSGTEAFF,once,TRBV28,TRBJ1-1,.
TGTGCCAGCAGTGAAAACGAGCAGTACTTC,CASSENEQYF,few,TRBV2,TRBJ2-7,.
TGTGCCAGCAGTTTATCCGTGGGCGCGGGTGAAAAACTGTTTTTT,CASSLSVGAGEKLFF,.,TRBV27,TRBJ1-4,.
TGTGCCAGCAGAGAAGGGCAGGGGATCGACGAGCAGTACTTC,CASREGQGIDEQYF,.,TRBV5-6,TRBJ2-7,.
TGTGCCAGCAGCCAAGAACCGGGGTCCGTCTATGGCTACACCTTC,CASSQEPGSVYGYTF,few,TRBV3-1/TRBV3-2,TRBJ1-2,.
TGCAGTCCCCTGGACCAAGAGACCCAGTACTTC,CSPLDQETQYF,.,TRBV20-1,TRBJ2-5,.
TGTGCCAGCAGGCCGAGTCGGGGCAGAGAAGAGACCCAGTACTTC,CASRPSRGREETQYF,.,TRBV28,TRBJ2-5,.
TGTGCCAGCAGTTTTATCACAGATACGCAGTATTTT,CASSFITDTQYF,.,TRBV2,TRBJ2-3,.
TGTGCCAGCAGCTTTAAGTGGGAGCCTGAAGCTTTCTTT,CASSFKWEPEAFF,.,TRBV7-9,TRBJ1-1,.